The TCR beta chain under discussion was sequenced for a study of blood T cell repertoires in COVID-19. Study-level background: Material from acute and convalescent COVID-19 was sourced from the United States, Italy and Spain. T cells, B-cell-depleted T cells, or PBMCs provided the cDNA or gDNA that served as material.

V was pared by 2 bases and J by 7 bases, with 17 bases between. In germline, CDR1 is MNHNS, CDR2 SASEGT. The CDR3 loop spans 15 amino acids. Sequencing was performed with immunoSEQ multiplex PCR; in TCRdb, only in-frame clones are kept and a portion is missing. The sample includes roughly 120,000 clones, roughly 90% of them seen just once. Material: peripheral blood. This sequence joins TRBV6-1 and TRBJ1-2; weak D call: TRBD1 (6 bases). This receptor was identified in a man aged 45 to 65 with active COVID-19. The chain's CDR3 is CASSETAGARGGYTF. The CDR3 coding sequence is TGTGCCAGCAGTGAAACGGCAGGGGCCAGGGGTGGCTACACCTTC.